This is a list of T cell receptor beta chains from one sample in a study of shared clonotypes between healthy human individuals. The data were produced by immunoSEQ multiplex PCR, yet TCRdb's version contains in-frame clones alone and is incomplete. The data show some 600,000 clones, roughly 96% seen once. The sequenced sample consisted of naive CD8+ T cells sorted from blood. These TCRs come from a woman aged 25 to 39 in good health. CDR3s include the opening cysteine and the closing phenylalanine or tryptophan. D genes are given only for firm matches.

D gene	V gene	J gene	CDR3 protein	CDR3 DNA
.	TRBV30	TRBJ1-5	CAWSTGTKVGPQHF	TGTGCCTGGAGCACCGGGACAAAGGTCGGGCCCCAGCATTTT
TRBD2	TRBV29-1	TRBJ2-7	CSVSGGRTRSYEQYF	TGCAGCGTTTCGGGGGGGCGGACCCGCTCCTACGAGCAGTACTTC
TRBD1	TRBV2	TRBJ1-1	CASSDSGTGDTEAFF	TGTGCCAGCAGTGACAGCGGGACAGGGGACACTGAAGCTTTCTTT
TRBD2	TRBV5-4	TRBJ2-1	CASSARGTTPYNEQFF	TGTGCCAGCAGCGCCCGCGGGACTACACCCTACAATGAGCAGTTCTTC
.	TRBV5-1	TRBJ2-1	CASSLWQGIEQFF	TGCGCCAGCAGCTTGTGGCAGGGGATTGAGCAGTTCTTC
.	TRBV19	TRBJ1-1	CASRYMGTEAFF	TGTGCCAGTCGCTACATGGGCACTGAAGCTTTCTTT
.	TRBV11-3	TRBJ2-2	CASSPKGKHTGELFF	TGTGCCAGCAGCCCAAAGGGGAAACACACCGGGGAGCTGTTTTTT
TRBD2	TRBV28	TRBJ2-5	CASRGRGKETQYF	TGTGCCAGCAGAGGGCGGGGGAAAGAGACCCAGTACTTC
TRBD2	TRBV19	TRBJ2-1	CASSIDPAGPYNEQFF	TGTGCCAGTAGTATAGATCCAGCGGGACCCTACAATGAGCAGTTCTTC
.	TRBV6-5	TRBJ2-7	CASSYSETHEQYF	TGTGCCAGCAGTTACTCCGAGACTCACGAGCAGTACTTC
.	TRBV28	TRBJ2-2	CASSRPTNTGELFF	TGTGCCAGCAGTCGACCGACGAACACCGGGGAGCTGTTTTTT
TRBD2	TRBV2	TRBJ2-7	CASSEDGQGTNDVEQYF	TGTGCCAGCAGTGAGGACGGACAAGGGACTAACGACGTCGAGCAGTACTTC
.	TRBV29-1	TRBJ1-2	CSVGGDDGYTF	TGCAGCGTTGGCGGGGATGATGGCTACACCTTC
.	TRBV5-4	TRBJ2-5	CASSFAETAGETQYF	TGTGCCAGCAGCTTTGCAGAGACCGCCGGGGAGACCCAGTACTTC